These 8 T cell receptor beta chains were sequenced from one sample in a study of T cells after somatic rescue of genetic block. Measured with immunoSEQ multiplex PCR; TCRdb has only the in-frame clones, and not every one. The sample holds 110,000 or so clones, 90% to 95% seen once. The sample taken for sequencing was peripheral blood mononuclear cells (PBMCs). Source of these receptors: a woman younger than 35.

The V gene is TRBV7-3, the J gene TRBJ2-3; 9 bases fit TRBD1. The CDR3 covers 15 residues. CDR1 is SGHTA, CDR2 FQGTGA, per germline. J was trimmed by 2 bases and V by 5 bases; bases with no gene match: 5. The CDR3: CASSPGQGNTDTQYF. Written as DNA, the CDR3 is TGTGCCAGCAGCCCCGGACAGGGGAACACAGATACGCAGTATTTT.

The rearrangement uses TRBV10-3 and TRBJ1-5; weak D call: TRBD1 (5 bases). The CDR3 is 12 residues long. V lost 10 bases and J lost 3, with 10 bases in between. Per germline, CDR1 ENHRY and CDR2 SYGVKD. CDR3 residues: CASGTPNQPQHF. In DNA, the CDR3 is TGTGCCAGCGGGACCCCCAATCAGCCCCAGCATTTT.

Of note for this clone: Different DNA sequences within this sample yield the same CDR3. This rearrangement joins TRBV19 to TRBJ1-1; D possibly corresponds to TRBD1 (6 bases). The CDR3 is made up of 14 amino acids. V shed 0 bases and J shed 4 bases, with 9 bases lying between them. Germline CDR1 LNHDA, CDR2 SQIVND (reference sequence). DNA for the CDR3: TGTGCCAGTAGTATAGATGGAGGGGGCACTGAAGCTTTCTTT. It yields the protein CASSIDGGGTEAFF.

The chain has TRBV6-6 and TRBJ1-3; the D is unclear. The CDR3 spans 13 residues. Germline CDR1 and CDR2: MNHNY and SVGAGI (reference sequence). The germline V and J ends were trimmed by 5 bases and 3 bases, with 8 bases remaining between them. Here the CDR3 reads CASSESSGNTIYF. The CDR3, as DNA: TGTGCCAGCAGTGAGAGTAGTGGAAACACCATATATTTT.

CDR3 sequence reads: CASSTGGRGYTF. CDR3 coding DNA: TGTGCCAGCTCGACGGGGGGTCGTGGCTACACCTTC. This chain connects TRBV27 to TRBJ1-2, with D perhaps TRBD1 (5 bases). Trimming stripped 8 bases from V and 7 bases from J, with 14 bases between. The CDR3 length is 12 residues. Germline CDR1 reads MNHEY; CDR2 reads SMNVEV (reference sequence).

This sequence joins TRBV4-3 and TRBJ2-1; TRBD1 might be the D (6 bases). Germline CDR1 reads LGHNA; CDR2 reads YSLEER. The V end was cut by 0 bases, the J end by 6 bases, with 15 bases between. The CDR3 spans 16 residues. The CDR3 nucleotides read TGCGCCAGCAGCCAAGATAGTAGAATAGGGGGCAATGAGCAGTTCTTC. This sequence encodes CASSQDSRIGGNEQFF.

The genes are TRBV14 and TRBJ1-2; tentatively, D is TRBD1 (5 bases). The CDR3 is 14 amino acids. Per the germline V gene, CDR1 is SGHDN and CDR2 is FVKESK. V was clipped by 0 bases and J by 8 bases, with 13 bases between them. In DNA form, the CDR3 reads TGTGCCAGCAGCCAAGATCGGCTAGGGGTCGGCTACACCTTC. This gives the protein CASSQDRLGVGYTF. The entire variable domain, with the rest obtained from reference TRBV14 and TRBJ1-2, is as follows: EAGVTQFPSHSVIEKGQTVTLRCDPISGHDNLYWYRRVMGKEIKFLLHFVKESKQDESGMPNNRFLAERTGGTYSTLKVQPAELEDSGVYFCASSQDRLGVGYTFGSGTRLTVV.

This chain joins TRBV5-1 and TRBJ2-3, with TRBD2 matching 7 bases. The CDR3 has 15 amino acids. V lost 3 bases to trimming and J lost 6 bases; unmatched junction nucleotides: 10. Germline lookup yields CDR1 SGHRS and CDR2 YFSETQ. In nucleotides, the CDR3 is TGCGCCAGCAGCTCGGGGGGACTCCGGTCGGATACGCAGTATTTT. Protein: CASSSGGLRSDTQYF.